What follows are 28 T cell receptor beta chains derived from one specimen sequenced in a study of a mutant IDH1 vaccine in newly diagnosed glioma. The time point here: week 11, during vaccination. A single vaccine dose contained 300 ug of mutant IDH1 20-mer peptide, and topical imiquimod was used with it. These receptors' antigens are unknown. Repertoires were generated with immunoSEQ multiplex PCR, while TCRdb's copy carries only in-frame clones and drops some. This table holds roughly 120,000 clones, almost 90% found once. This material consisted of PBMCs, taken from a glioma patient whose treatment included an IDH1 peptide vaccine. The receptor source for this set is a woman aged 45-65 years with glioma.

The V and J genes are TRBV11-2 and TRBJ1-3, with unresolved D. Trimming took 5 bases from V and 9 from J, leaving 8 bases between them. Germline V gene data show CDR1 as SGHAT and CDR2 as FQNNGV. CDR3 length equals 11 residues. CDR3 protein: CASSPRPTIYF. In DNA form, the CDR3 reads TGTGCCAGCAGCCCCCGGCCCACCATATATTTT.

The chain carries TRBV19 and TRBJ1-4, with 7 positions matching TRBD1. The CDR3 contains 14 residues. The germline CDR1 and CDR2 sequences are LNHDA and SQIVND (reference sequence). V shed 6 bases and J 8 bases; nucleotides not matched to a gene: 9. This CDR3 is CASSSTGRREKLFF. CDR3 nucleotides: TGTGCCAGTAGCTCGACAGGGCGCCGAGAAAAACTGTTTTTT. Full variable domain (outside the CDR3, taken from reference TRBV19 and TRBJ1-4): DGGITQSPKYLFRKEGQNVTLSCEQNLNHDAMYWYRQDPGQGLRLIYYSQIVNDFQKGDIAEGYSVSREKKESFPLTVTSAQKNPTAFYLCASSSTGRREKLFFGSGTQLSVL.

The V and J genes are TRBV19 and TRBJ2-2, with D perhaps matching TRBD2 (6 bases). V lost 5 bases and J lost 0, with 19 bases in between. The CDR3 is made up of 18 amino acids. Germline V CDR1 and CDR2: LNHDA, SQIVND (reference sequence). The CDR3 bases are TGTGCCAGTAGTGACCCCCTTTTAGGAGGGCCGAACACCGGGGAGCTGTTTTTT. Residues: CASSDPLLGGPNTGELFF.

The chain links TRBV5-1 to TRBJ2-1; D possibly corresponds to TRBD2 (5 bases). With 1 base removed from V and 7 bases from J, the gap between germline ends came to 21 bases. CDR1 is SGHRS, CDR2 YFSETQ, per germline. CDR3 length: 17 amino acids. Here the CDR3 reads CASSLRGRTLFGNEQFF. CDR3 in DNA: TGCGCCAGCAGCTTGCGCGGGCGGACCCTATTCGGGAATGAGCAGTTCTTC.

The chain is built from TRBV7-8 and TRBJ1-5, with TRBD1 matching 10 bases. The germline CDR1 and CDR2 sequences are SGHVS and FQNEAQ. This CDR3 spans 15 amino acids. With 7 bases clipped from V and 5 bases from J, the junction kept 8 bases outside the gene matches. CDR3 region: CASKRDRGLDQPQHF. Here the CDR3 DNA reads TGTGCCAGCAAAAGGGACAGGGGACTCGATCAGCCCCAGCATTTT.

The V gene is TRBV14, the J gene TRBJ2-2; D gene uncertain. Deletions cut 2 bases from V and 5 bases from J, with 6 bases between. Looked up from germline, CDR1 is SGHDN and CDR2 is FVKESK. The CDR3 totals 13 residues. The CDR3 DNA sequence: TGTGCCAGCAGCCAACTTAGGACCGGGGAGCTGTTTTTT. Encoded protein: CASSQLRTGELFF.

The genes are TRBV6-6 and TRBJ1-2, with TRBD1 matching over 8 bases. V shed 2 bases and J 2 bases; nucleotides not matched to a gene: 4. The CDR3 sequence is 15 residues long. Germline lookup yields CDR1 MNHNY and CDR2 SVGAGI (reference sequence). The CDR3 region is CASSYGDRPNYGYTF. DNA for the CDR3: TGTGCCAGCAGTTACGGGGACAGGCCGAACTATGGCTACACCTTC.

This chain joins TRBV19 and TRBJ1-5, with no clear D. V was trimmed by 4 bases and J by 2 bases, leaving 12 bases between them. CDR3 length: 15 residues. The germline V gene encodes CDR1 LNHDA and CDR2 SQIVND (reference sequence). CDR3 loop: CASSTGRLGNQPQHF. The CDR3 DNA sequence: TGTGCCAGTAGTACGGGCCGTCTGGGCAATCAGCCCCAGCATTTT.

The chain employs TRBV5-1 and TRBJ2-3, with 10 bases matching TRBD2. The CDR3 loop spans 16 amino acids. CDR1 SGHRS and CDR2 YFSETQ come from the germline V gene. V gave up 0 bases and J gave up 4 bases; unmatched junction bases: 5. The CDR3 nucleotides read TGCGCCAGCAGCTTGGACCCTAGCGGGAGCCCAGATACGCAGTATTTT. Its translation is CASSLDPSGSPDTQYF.

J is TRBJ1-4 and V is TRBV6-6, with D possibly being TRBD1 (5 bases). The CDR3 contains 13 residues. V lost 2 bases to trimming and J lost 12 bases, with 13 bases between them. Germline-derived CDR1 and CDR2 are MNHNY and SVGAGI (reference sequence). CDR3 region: CASSYGVGEELFF. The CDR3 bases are TGTGCCAGCAGTTACGGGGTAGGGGAGGAACTGTTTTTT.

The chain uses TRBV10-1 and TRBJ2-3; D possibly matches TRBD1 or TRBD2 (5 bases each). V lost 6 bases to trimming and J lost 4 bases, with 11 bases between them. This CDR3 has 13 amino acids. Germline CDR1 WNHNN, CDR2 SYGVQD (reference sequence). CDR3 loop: CASSSGRPDTQYF. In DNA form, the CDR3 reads TGCGCCAGCAGCTCGGGGCGCCCAGATACGCAGTATTTT.

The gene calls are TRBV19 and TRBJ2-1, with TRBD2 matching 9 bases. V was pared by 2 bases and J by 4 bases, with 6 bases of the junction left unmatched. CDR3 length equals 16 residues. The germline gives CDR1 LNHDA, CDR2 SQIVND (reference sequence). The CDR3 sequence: CASSIRAGGVYNEQFF. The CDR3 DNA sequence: TGTGCCAGTAGTATAAGAGCGGGAGGAGTGTACAATGAGCAGTTCTTC.

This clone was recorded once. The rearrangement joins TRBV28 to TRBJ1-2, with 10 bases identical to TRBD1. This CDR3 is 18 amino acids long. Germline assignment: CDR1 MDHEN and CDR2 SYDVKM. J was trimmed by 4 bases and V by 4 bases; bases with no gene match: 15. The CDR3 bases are TGTGCCAGCAGTTCGACAGGGGGCGAAGTCAGCCCCCTCTATGGCTACACCTTC. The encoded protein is CASSSTGGEVSPLYGYTF.

CDR3 coding DNA: TGTGCCAGCAGCGTATCCCCGCGGGAGGTCCACGAGCAGTACTTC. Translated, it gives CASSVSPREVHEQYF. The V gene is TRBV9, the J gene TRBJ2-7; 8 bases fit TRBD2. Germline V gene sequence: CDR1 SGDLS, CDR2 YYNGEE. Unmatched junction bases numbered 8, after V lost 1 base and J lost 5 bases. This CDR3 is built from 15 residues.

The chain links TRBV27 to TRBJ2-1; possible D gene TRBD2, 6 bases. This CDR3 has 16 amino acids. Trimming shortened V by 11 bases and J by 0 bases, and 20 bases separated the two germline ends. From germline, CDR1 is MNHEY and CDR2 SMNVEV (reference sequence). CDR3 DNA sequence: TGTGCCTCAAGCCGTCCTGGGGGGAGCTCCTACAATGAGCAGTTCTTC. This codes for CASSRPGGSSYNEQFF.

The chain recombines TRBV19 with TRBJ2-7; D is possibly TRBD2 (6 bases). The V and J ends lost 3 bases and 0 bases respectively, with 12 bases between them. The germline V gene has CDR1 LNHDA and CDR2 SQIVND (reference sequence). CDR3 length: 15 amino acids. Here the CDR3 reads CASSILAQPSYEQYF. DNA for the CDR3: TGTGCCAGTAGTATCCTAGCGCAGCCCTCCTACGAGCAGTACTTC.

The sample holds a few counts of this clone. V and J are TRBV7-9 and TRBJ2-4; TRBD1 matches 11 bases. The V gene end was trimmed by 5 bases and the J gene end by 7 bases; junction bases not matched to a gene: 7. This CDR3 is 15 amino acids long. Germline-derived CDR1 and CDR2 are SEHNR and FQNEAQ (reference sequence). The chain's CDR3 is CASSPWTGGLNIQYF. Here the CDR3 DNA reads TGTGCCAGCAGCCCATGGACAGGGGGCTTGAACATTCAGTACTTC.

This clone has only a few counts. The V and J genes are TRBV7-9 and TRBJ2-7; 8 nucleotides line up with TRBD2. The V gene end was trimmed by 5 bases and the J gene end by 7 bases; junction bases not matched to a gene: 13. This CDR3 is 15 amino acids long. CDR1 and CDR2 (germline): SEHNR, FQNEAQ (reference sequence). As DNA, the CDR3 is TGTGCCAGCAGCCCGAAGATAAGACTAGCGAGTGAGCAGTACTTC. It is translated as CASSPKIRLASEQYF.

The CDR3 DNA sequence: TGTGCCAGTAGTATGGGCCCTCAGCCGTACGAGCAGTACTTC. Protein product: CASSMGPQPYEQYF. This chain links TRBV19 with TRBJ2-7, with D uncertain. CDR1 and CDR2 from the germline V gene are LNHDA and SQIVND (reference sequence). The CDR3 runs to 14 residues. Trimming shortened V by 3 bases and J by 4 bases, and 13 bases separated the two germline ends.

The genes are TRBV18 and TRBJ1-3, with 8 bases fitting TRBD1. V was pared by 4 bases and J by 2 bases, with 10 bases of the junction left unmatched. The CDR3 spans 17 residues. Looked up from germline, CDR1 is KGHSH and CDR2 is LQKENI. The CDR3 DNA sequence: TGTGCCAGCTCACTTGGCCGAGACAGGGGAGCTGGAAACACCATATATTTT. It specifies CASSLGRDRGAGNTIYF.

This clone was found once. This CDR3 reads CASSQGDTSTGELFF. The CDR3 DNA reads TGTGCCAGCAGCCAGGGGGACACTTCAACCGGGGAGCTGTTTTTT. The chain recombines TRBV7-9 with TRBJ2-2, with 7 nucleotides matching TRBD1. CDR1 is SEHNR and CDR2 is FQNEAQ in the germline V gene (reference sequence). The CDR3 sequence is 15 residues long. The trim removed 5 bases at V and 5 bases at J, leaving 8 bases unmatched.

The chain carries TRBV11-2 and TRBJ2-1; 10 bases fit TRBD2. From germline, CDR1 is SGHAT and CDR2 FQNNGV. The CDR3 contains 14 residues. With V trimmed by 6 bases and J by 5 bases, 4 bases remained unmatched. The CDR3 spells CASSTSGANNEQFF. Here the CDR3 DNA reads TGTGCCAGCAGTACTAGCGGGGCAAACAATGAGCAGTTCTTC.

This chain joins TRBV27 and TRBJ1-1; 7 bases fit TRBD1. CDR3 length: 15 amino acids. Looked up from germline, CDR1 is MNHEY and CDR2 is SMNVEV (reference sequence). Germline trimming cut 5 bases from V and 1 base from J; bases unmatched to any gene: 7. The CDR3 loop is CASSTTGDWNTEAFF. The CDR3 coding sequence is TGTGCCAGCAGTACTACAGGGGACTGGAACACTGAAGCTTTCTTT.

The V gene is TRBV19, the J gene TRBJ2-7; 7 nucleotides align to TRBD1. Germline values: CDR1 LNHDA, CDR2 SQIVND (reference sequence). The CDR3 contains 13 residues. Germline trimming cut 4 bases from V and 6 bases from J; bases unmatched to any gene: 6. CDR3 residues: CASSTSTGTEQYF. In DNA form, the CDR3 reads TGTGCCAGTAGTACATCGACAGGGACCGAGCAGTACTTC.

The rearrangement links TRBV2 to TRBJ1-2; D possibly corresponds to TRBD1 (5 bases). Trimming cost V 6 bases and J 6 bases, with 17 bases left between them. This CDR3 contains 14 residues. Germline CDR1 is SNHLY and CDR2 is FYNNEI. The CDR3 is CASRRDGLYHGYTF. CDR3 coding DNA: TGTGCCAGCAGGCGGGACGGCCTCTATCATGGCTACACCTTC. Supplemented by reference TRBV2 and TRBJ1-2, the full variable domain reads EPEVTQTPSHQVTQMGQEVILRCVPISNHLYFYWYRQILGQKVEFLVSFYNNEISEKSEIFDDQFSVERPDGSNFTLKIRSTKLEDSAMYFCASRRDGLYHGYTFGSGTRLTVV.

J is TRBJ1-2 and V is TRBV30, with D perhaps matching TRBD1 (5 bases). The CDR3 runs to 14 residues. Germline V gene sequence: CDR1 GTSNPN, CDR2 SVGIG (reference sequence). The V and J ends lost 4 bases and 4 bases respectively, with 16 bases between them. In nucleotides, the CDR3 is TGTGCCTGGATGCGGGGGATCCGCCCCTATGGCTACACCTTC. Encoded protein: CAWMRGIRPYGYTF.

CDR3 sequence reads: CASSQQGGGDTQYF. DNA of the CDR3: TGCGCCAGCAGCCAACAAGGGGGGGGAGATACGCAGTATTTT. The chain carries TRBV5-1 and TRBJ2-3; TRBD2 is a possible D gene (7 bases). This CDR3 is built from 14 residues. CDR1 and CDR2 from the germline V gene are SGHRS and YFSETQ. V lost 4 bases and J 5 bases, leaving 14 bases between the germline ends.

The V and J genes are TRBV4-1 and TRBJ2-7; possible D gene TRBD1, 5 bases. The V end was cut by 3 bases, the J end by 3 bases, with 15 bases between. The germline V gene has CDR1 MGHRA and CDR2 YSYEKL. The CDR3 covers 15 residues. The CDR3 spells CASSHPRTSLYEQYF. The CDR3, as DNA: TGCGCCAGCAGCCATCCTCGGACAAGCCTCTACGAGCAGTACTTC.